This TCR beta chain was sequenced for a study of blood T cell repertoires in COVID-19. Study information: The origin of the acute and convalescent COVID-19 samples was the United States, Italy and Spain. T cells, B-cell-depleted T cells, or PBMCs provided the cDNA or gDNA that served as material.

As originally analysed: Estimated nucleated cell counts came from reference gene primer amplification. Produced via immunoSEQ multiplex PCR; TCRdb's table is partial and in-frame only. V, J and clone size are those of that table, while D and trimming were read from the DNA. The sample holds approximately 84,000 clones, 85% to 90% seen once. Germline loops: CDR1 SGDLS, CDR2 YYNGEE. Trimming removed 0 bases from V and 2 bases from J, with 12 bases in between. The CDR3 is made up of 15 amino acids. Sequencing was performed on peripheral blood. The chain carries TRBV9 and TRBJ2-7; D might be TRBD2 (5 bases). This TCR was sampled from a human donor with active COVID-19. The donor label of this sample is uncertain. The CDR3 coding sequence is TGTGCCAGCAGCGTAGGAGGAGGAAGTGCCTACGAGCAGTACTTC. The encoded protein is CASSVGGGSAYEQYF.